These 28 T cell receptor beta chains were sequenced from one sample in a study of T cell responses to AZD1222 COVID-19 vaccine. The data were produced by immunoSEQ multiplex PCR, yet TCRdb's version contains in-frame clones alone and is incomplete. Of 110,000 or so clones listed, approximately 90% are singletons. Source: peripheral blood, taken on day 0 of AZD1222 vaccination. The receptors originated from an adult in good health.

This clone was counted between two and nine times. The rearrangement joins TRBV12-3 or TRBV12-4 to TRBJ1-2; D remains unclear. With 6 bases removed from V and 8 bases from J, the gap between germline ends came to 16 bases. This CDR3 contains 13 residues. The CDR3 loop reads CASSHRAWEGYTF. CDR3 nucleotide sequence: TGTGCCAGCAGCCACCGGGCCTGGGAGGGCTACACCTTC.

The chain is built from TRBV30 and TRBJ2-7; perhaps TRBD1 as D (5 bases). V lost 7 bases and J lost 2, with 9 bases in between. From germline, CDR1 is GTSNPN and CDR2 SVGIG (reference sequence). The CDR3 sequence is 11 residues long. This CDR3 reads CALDKAYEQYF. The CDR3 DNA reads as TGTGCCTTGGACAAAGCCTACGAGCAGTACTTC.

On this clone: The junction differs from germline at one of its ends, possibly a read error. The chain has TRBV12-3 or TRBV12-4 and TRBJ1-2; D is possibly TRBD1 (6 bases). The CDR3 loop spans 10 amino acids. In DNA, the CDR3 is TGTGCCAGCAGCGGGACACGGAGAGACTGG. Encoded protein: CASSGTRRDW.

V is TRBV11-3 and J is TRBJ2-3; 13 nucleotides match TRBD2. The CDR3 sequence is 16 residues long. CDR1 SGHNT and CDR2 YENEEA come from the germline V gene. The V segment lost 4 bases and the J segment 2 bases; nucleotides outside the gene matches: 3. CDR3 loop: CASSSGLAGTTDTQYF. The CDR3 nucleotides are TGTGCCAGCAGCTCGGGACTAGCGGGGACCACAGATACGCAGTATTTT.

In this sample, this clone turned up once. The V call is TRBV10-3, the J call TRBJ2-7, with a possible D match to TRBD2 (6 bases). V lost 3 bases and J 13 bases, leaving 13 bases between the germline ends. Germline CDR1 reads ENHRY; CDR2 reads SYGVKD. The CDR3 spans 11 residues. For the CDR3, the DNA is TGTGCCATCAGTGATACGGCAGGGACTTACTTC. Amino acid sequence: CAISDTAGTYF.

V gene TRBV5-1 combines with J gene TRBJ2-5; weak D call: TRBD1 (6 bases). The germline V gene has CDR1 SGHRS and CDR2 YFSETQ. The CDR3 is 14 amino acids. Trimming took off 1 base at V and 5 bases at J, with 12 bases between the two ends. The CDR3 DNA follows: TGCGCCAGCAGCTTGTTTCAGGGGCGGGAGACCCAGTACTTC. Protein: CASSLFQGRETQYF.

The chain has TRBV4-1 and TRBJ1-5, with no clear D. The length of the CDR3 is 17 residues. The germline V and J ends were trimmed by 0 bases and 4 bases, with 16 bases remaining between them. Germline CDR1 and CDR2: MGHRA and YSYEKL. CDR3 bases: TGCGCCAGCAGCCAAGATCTCTACGGAGGTGGAAATCAGCCCCAGCATTTT. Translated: CASSQDLYGGGNQPQHF.

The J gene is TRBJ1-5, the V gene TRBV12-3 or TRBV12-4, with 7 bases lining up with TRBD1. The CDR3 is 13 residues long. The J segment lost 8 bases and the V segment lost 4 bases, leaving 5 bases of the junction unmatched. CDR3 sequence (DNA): TGTGCCAGCAGTTCGACAGGGATGGAGCCCCAGCATTTT. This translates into CASSSTGMEPQHF.

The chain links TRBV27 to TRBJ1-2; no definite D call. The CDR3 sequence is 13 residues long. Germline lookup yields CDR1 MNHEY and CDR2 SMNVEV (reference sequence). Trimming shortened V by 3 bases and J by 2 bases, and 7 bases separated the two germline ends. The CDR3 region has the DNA TGTGCCAGCAGTTTCTACAGAAACTATGGCTACACCTTC. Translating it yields CASSFYRNYGYTF.

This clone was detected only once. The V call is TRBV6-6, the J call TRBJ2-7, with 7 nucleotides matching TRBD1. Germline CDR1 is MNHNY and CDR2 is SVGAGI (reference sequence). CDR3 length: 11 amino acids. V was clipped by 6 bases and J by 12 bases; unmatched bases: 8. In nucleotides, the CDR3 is TGTGCCAGCAGCTCGACAGGGAATGCGTACTTC. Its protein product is CASSSTGNAYF.

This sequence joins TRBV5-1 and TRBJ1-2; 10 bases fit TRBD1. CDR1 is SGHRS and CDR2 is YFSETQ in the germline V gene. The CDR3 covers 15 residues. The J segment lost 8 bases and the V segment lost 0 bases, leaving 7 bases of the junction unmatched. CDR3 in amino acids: CASSLAVGTGDGYTF. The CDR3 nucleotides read TGCGCCAGCAGCTTGGCCGTGGGGACAGGGGACGGCTACACCTTC.

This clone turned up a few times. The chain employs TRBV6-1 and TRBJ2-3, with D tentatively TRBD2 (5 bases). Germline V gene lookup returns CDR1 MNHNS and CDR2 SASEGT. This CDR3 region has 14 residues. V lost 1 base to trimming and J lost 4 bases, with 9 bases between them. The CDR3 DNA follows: TGTGCCAGCAGTGAAGAAACTAGACCAGATACGCAGTATTTT. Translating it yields CASSEETRPDTQYF.

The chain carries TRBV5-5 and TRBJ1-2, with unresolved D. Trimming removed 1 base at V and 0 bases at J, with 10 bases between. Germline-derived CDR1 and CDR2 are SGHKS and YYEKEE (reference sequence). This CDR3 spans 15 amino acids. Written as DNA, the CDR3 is TGTGCCAGCAGCTTGAGGATCGATTCTAACTATGGCTACACCTTC. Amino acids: CASSLRIDSNYGYTF.

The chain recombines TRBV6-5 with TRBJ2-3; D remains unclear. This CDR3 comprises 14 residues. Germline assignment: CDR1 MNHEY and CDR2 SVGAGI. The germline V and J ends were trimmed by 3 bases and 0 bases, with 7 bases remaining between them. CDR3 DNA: TGTGCCAGCAGTTATAACCCGAGCACAGATACGCAGTATTTT. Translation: CASSYNPSTDTQYF.

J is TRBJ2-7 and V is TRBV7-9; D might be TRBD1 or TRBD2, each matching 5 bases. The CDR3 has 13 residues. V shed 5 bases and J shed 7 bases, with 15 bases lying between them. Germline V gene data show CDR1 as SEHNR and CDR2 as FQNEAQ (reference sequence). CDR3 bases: TGTGCCAGCAGCCCAGAGGGGAGCGGAGAGCAGTACTTC. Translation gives CASSPEGSGEQYF.

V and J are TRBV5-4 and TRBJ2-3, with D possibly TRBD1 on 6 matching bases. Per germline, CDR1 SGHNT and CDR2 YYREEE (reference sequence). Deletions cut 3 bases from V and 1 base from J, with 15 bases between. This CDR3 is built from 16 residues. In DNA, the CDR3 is TGTGCCAGCAGCTCAGCAGGGGCCCTGGGCACAGATACGCAGTATTTT. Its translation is CASSSAGALGTDTQYF.

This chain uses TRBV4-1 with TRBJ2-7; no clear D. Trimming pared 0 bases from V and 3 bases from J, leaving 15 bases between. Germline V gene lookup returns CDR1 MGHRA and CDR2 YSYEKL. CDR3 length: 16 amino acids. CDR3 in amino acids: CASSQDQALPRYEQYF. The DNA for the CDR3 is TGCGCCAGCAGCCAAGATCAAGCTCTCCCTCGCTACGAGCAGTACTTC.

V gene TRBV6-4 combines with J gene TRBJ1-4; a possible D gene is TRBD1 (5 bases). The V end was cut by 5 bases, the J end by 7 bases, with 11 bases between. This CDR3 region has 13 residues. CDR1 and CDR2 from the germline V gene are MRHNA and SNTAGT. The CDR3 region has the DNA TGTGCCAGCAGTAGGACAAGGGGTGAAAAACTGTTTTTT. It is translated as CASSRTRGEKLFF.

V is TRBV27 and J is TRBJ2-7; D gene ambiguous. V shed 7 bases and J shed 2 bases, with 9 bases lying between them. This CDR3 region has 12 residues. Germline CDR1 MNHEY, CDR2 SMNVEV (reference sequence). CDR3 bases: TGTGCCAGCAAAGGGATCGCCTACGAGCAGTACTTC. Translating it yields CASKGIAYEQYF.

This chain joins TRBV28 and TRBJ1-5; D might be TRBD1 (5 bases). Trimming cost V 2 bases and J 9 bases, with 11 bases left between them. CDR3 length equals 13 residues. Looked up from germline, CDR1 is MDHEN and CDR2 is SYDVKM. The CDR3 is CASSLTGQGPQHF. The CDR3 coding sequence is TGTGCCAGCAGTTTAACAGGTCAGGGGCCCCAGCATTTT. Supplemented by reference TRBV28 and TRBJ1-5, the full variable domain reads DVKVTQSSRYLVKRTGEKVFLECVQDMDHENMFWYRQDPGLGLRLIYFSYDVKMKEKGDIPEGYSVSREKKERFSLILESASTNQTSMYLCASSLTGQGPQHFGDGTRLSIL.

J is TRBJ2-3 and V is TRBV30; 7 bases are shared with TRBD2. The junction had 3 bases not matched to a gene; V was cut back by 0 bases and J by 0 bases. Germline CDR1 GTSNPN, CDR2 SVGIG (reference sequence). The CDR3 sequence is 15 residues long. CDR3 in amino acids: CAWSVTSSSTDTQYF. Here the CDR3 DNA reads TGTGCCTGGAGTGTGACTAGCTCAAGCACAGATACGCAGTATTTT.

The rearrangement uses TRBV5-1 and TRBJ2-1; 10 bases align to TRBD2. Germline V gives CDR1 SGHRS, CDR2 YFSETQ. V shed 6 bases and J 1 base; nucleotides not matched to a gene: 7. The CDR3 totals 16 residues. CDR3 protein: CASTPSGGRSYNEQFF. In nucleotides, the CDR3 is TGCGCCAGCACCCCTAGCGGGGGTAGGTCCTACAATGAGCAGTTCTTC.

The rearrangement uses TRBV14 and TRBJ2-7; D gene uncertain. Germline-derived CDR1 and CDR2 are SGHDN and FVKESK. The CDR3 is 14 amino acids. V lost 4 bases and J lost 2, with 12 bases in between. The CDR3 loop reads CASSLLIRPYEQYF. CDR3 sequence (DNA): TGTGCCAGCAGCCTGCTGATACGTCCCTACGAGCAGTACTTC.

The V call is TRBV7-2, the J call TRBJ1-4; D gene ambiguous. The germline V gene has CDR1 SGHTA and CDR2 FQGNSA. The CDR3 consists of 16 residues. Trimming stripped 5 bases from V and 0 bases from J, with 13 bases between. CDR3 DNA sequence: TGTGCCAGCAGCCCAAGGCACTCCACAACTAATGAAAAACTGTTTTTT. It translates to CASSPRHSTTNEKLFF.

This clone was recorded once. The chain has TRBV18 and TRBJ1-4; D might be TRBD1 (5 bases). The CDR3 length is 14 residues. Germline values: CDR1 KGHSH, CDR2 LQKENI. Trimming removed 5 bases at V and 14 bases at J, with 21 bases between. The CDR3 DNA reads TGTGCCAGCTCATCAAGTGGTCTGGTGGGGCCTCTGTTTTTT. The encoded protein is CASSSSGLVGPLFF. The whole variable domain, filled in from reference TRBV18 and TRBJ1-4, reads NAGVMQNPRHLVRRRGQEARLRCSPMKGHSHVYWYRQLPEEGLKFMVYLQKENIIDESGMPKERFSAEFPKEGPSILRIQQVVRGDSAAYFCASSSSGLVGPLFFGSGTQLSVL.

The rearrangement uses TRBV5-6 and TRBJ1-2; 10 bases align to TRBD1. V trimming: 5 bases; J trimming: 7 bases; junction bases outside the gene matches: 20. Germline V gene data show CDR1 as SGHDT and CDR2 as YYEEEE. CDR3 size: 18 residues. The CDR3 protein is CASREAGGQGSKWSGYTF. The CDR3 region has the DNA TGTGCCAGCAGAGAAGCGGGGGGACAGGGGTCGAAGTGGAGTGGCTACACCTTC.

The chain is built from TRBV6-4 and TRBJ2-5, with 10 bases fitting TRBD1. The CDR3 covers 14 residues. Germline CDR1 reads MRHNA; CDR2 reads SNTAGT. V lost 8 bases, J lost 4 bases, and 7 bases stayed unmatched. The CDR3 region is CASVAGQGPETQYF. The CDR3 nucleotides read TGTGCCAGCGTTGCGGGACAGGGGCCAGAGACCCAGTACTTC.

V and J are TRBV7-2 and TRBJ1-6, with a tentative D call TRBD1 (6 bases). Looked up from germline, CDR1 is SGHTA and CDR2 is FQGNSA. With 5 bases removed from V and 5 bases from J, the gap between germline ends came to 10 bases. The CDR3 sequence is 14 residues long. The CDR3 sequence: CASSEQGHNSPLHF. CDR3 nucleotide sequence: TGTGCCAGCAGCGAACAGGGACATAATTCACCCCTCCACTTT.